This T cell receptor beta chain was profiled in a study of blood T cell repertoires in COVID-19 (dated by TCRdb to 2020 to 2022). Some background on the complete study: Collaborator samples came from the United States, Italy and Spain and covered acute and convalescent phases of COVID-19. The material from the prospective study consisted of cDNA or gDNA derived from T cells, B-cell-depleted T cells, or PBMCs. The dataset comprised deeply sampled blood TCRbeta repertoires from subjects exposed to, actively infected with, or recovered from COVID-19. A freely available public database, intended as a resource for researchers studying the immune response to SARS-CoV-2, is where the repertoires were released. Samples came from the ongoing ImmuneRACE study (first 160 participants) plus 1,254 subjects from 6 global collaborators. Sample metadata almost always included a de-identified subject ID, COVID-19 status, age in years and sex. Where HLA class I and class II types were available, the types were taken from metadata supplied by the sample provider, not from assay-based typing.

As concerns this clone: Its cognate antigen has yet to be identified. No qualities accompany the bases; no much larger clone lies one base away.

TCRbeta CDR3 regions were amplified from genomic DNA by means of the immunoSEQ Assay, a bias-controlled multiplex PCR. Processing in the source paper ran as follows. Nucleated cell counts per sample were estimated from amplification of reference gene primers within the assay. Sequence reads were collapsed and filtered to measure the absolute abundance of every unique TCRbeta CDR3 rearrangement. Productive Simpson clonality was computed per sample as the square root of Simpson's diversity index over productive rearrangements. TCRdb took over this immuneACCESS table, retaining in-frame rearrangements with V and J assigned. Such tables are incomplete; in checked studies, under half of the missing clones stem from an unresolved V gene, and the remainder is unexplained. V and J calls and clone size are copied from that table; D and trimming were computed from the DNA. The sample table records roughly 350,000 clones; around nine tenths of these occur just once. The ten largest account for 2.5% to 4% of the sample.

Another Seattle source contributed samples from volunteer blood donors who had recovered from COVID-19. Each collaborating institution followed its own protocols to collect whole blood in K2EDTA tubes. For TCRbeta analysis, collaborators shipped samples as frozen whole blood, isolated PBMCs, or DNA extracted from either of those sample types. Broader findings and caveats from the paper: How much clinical and demographic metadata was included differed by source and by participant, and the metadata was provided uncurated.

From the cysteine up to the phenylalanine, the CDR3 has a length of 12 residues. The DNA shown is the 36-base CDR3, in frame from base 1. V and J are trimmed by 1 base and 10 bases, and the gene matches miss 3 bases of the junction. According to the germline V gene (reference sequence), CDR1 reads LGHDT and CDR2 reads YNNKEL. The rearrangement joined TRBV3-1 (or the pseudogene TRBV3-2) to TRBJ2-5, and 7 junctional nucleotides match TRBD2. The source of this sequence is a woman in her late teens or twenties who had recovered from COVID-19. Sequenced input: peripheral blood. The CDR3 in this case is CASSQAGRSQYF. The base sequence is TGTGCCAGCAGCCAAGCCGGGAGGAGCCAGTACTTC.